This T cell receptor (beta chain) was observed in a study of T cells in Graves' hyperthyroidism and ophthalmopathy. RNA transcripts yielded amplified TCR beta CDR3 regions. With the HTBI primer set, the TCR CDR3 went through a first round of RT-PCR. One entry per CDR3 protein, called by TCRdb with MiXCR from the multiplex PCR reads. The table shows hundreds of thousands of distinct CDR3 sequences, with approximately 22% occurring only once. Trimming took 6 bases from V and 1 from J, leaving 21 bases between them. In germline, CDR1 is MNHEY, CDR2 SMNVEV (reference sequence). This CDR3 spans 17 amino acids. This clonotype was recorded at least ten times. No antigen is known for it. Overall study findings and caveats: Most clonotypes expanded in the thyroid (above 0.001) were also present in blood.

V gene TRBV27 combines with J gene TRBJ2-5, with a possible D match to TRBD1 (6 bases). This TCR derives from a woman in her 70s with Graves' ophthalmopathy. The sequencing input was blood. CDR3 bases: TGTGCCAGCAGATCTTATCTGATACAGGGTTCCCAAGAGACCCAGTACTTC. Its translation: CASRSYLIQGSQETQYF.